The clone carrying this T cell receptor beta chain was seen a few times. CDR3 length equals 17 residues. Germline V gene sequence: CDR1 LGHDT, CDR2 YNNKEL (reference sequence). V lost 5 bases and J lost 0; bases outside the gene matches: 8. This sample is part of a study of blood T cell repertoires in COVID-19. Study details: There were acute and convalescent COVID-19 samples, and they came from the United States, Italy and Spain. PBMCs, B-cell-depleted T cells, or T cells were the source of the cDNA or gDNA that made up the material.

Assay: immunoSEQ multiplex PCR; the TCRdb copy retains only in-frame clones and omits some. The top ten hold around 2.1% of the sample, which has approximately 26,000 clones, 80% to 95% seen once. The sample consisted of peripheral blood. The rearrangement joins TRBV3-1 (or the pseudogene TRBV3-2) to TRBJ2-1, with TRBD2 matching over 9 bases. The clonotype comes from a human donor in a cohort sampled during active COVID-19. Written as DNA, the CDR3 is TGTGCCAGCAGCTCACCGGGCGGGGGGGGCTCCTACAATGAGCAGTTCTTC. This translates into CASSSPGGGGSYNEQFF.